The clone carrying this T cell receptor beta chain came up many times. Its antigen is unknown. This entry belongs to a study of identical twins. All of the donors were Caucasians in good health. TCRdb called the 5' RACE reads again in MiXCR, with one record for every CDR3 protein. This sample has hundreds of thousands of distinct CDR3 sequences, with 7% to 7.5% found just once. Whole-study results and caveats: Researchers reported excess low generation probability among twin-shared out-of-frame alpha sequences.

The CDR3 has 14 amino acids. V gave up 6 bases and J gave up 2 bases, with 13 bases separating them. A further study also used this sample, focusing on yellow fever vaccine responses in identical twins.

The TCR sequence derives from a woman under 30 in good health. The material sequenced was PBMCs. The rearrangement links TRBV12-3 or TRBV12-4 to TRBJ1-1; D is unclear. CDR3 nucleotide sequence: TGTGCCAGCAGGAGGAGTGGGGTTAACACTGAAGCTTTCTTT. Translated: CASRRSGVNTEAFF.